This T cell receptor (beta chain) was observed in a study of identifying expanded T cells in peripheral blood. Study outcomes and limitations: Variance in clone template counts between roughly two-week samples significantly increased with total template count across all healthy donors. About 1.2 clones differed between technical replicates, versus about 16 and 19 over time.

Libraries were prepared by immunoSEQ multiplex PCR; TCRdb keeps only in-frame clonotypes and omits some of them. The sample comprises 70,000 or so clones, 85% to 90% of which are singletons, and more than 2.5% rests with the top ten. Healthy donors had no documented immune events, such as infections, while sampled. Germline assignment: CDR1 SQVTM and CDR2 ANQGSEA. This CDR3 spans 12 amino acids. The germline V and J ends were trimmed by 4 bases and 2 bases, with 9 bases remaining between them. Only one count was recorded for this clone. Its antigen is not identified. Sequenced input: blood. The clonotype was recovered from a person aged 18-70 years in good health. The chain has TRBV29-1 and TRBJ2-7, with D tentatively TRBD1 (5 bases). CDR3 nucleotide sequence: TGCAGCGTTGGTCAGGGCACCTACGAGCAGTACTTC. Residues: CSVGQGTYEQYF.